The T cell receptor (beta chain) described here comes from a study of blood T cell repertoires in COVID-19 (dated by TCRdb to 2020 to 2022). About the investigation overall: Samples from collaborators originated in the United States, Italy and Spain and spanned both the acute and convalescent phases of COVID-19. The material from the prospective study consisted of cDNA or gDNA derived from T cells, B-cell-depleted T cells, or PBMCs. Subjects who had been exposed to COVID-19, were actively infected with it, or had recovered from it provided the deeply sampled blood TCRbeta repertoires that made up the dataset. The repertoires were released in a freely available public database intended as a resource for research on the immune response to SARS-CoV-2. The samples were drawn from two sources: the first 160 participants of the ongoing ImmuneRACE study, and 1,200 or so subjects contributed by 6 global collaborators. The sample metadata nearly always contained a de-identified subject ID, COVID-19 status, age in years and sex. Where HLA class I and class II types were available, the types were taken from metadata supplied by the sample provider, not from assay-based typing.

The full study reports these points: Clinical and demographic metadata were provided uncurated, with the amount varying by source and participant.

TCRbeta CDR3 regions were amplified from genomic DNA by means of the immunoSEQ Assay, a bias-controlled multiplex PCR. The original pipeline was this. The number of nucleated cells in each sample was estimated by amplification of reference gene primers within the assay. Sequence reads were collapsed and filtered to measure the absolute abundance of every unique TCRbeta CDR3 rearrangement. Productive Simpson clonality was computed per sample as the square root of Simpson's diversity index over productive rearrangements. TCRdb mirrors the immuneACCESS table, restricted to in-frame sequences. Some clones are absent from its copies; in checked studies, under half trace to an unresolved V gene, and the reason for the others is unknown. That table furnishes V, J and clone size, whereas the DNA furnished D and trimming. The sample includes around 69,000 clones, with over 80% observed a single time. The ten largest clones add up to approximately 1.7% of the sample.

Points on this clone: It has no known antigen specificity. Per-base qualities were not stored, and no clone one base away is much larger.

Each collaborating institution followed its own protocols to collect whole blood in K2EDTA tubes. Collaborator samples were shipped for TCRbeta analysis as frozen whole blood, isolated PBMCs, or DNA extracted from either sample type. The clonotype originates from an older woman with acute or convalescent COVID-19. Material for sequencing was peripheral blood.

The CDR3 here reads CASSDPGWHF. The nucleotide sequence reads TGTGCCAGCAGTGATCCGGGTTGGCATTTT. Rearrangement joined TRBV2 to TRBJ1-5; the D gene cannot be resolved reliably. Measured from the cysteine to the phenylalanine, the CDR3 is 10 residues long. Here the CDR3 DNA is all that survives: 30 bases in frame from base 1. V and J are truncated by 3 bases and 15 bases respectively, leaving an intervening sequence of 9 bases. From a lookup of the germline V gene, CDR1 and CDR2 are SNHLY and FYNNEI.